One and the same sample provided the 14 T cell receptor beta chains below, sequenced in a study of blood T cell repertoires in COVID-19. Only in-frame clones appear in the TCRdb table, and some are missing; sequencing was by immunoSEQ multiplex PCR. The sample carries tens of thousands of clones, about 78% recorded once. Sequencing was carried out using peripheral blood. The source of these receptors is a man in his 60s with active COVID-19.

This chain connects TRBV7-2 to TRBJ2-1, with 8 positions matching TRBD2. Germline V lookup: CDR1 SGHTA, CDR2 FQGNSA. The CDR3 spans 14 residues. With 4 bases clipped from V and 7 bases from J, the junction kept 6 bases outside the gene matches. The CDR3 bases are TGTGCCAGCAGCTCGGGTAGCGGGAATAATGAGCAGTTCTTC. Protein sequence: CASSSGSGNNEQFF.

The chain uses TRBV5-1 and TRBJ2-7; weak D call: TRBD2 (6 bases). CDR3 size: 16 residues. V lost 4 bases and J 2 bases, leaving 19 bases between the germline ends. Per germline, CDR1 SGHRS and CDR2 YFSETQ. As DNA, the CDR3 is TGCGCCAGCAGCCCATGGGGCGGGATGACCCCCTACGAGCAGTACTTC. Its translation is CASSPWGGMTPYEQYF.

The chain recombines TRBV7-2 with TRBJ1-1, with D unresolved. The CDR3 consists of 15 residues. Germline CDR1 reads SGHTA; CDR2 reads FQGNSA. The V end lost 1 base, the J end lost 7 bases, and 16 bases lay between the germline ends. CDR3 DNA: TGTGCCAGCAGCTTAGTCCGGGGAGGGTTTGGTGAAGCTTTCTTT. This codes for CASSLVRGGFGEAFF.

The chain links TRBV19 to TRBJ2-1; TRBD1 matches 9 bases. Germline CDR1 and CDR2: LNHDA and SQIVND (reference sequence). There are 15 residues in the CDR3. Trimming cost V 3 bases and J 4 bases; bases outside gene matches: 4. CDR3 sequence (DNA): TGTGCCAGTAGTATTGGGACAGGGCCATACAATGAGCAGTTCTTC. Encoded protein: CASSIGTGPYNEQFF.

This clone has just one count. V usage is TRBV7-6 and J usage is TRBJ1-1; TRBD1 matches at 8 bases. Germline assignment: CDR1 SGHVS and CDR2 FNYEAQ. V shed 8 bases, J shed 0 bases, and the junction held 8 bases outside the gene matches. The CDR3 sequence is 15 residues long. CDR3 protein: CASGPGQAMNTEAFF. CDR3 bases: TGTGCCAGCGGACCGGGACAGGCTATGAACACTGAAGCTTTCTTT.

The J gene is TRBJ2-7, the V gene TRBV19; 8 bases are a match to TRBD2. Germline V gives CDR1 LNHDA, CDR2 SQIVND (reference sequence). V was pared by 4 bases and J by 4 bases, with 6 bases of the junction left unmatched. This CDR3 comprises 14 residues. CDR3 sequence (DNA): TGTGCCAGTAGTACCACGGGAGGGCCGTACGAGCAGTACTTC. Translated, it gives CASSTTGGPYEQYF.

This chain links TRBV6-2 or TRBV6-3 with TRBJ2-3; D not resolved. Germline V gene data show CDR1 as MNHEY and CDR2 as SVGEGT. This CDR3 spans 18 amino acids. V was cut by 0 bases and J by 6 bases, with 22 bases left in between. CDR3 sequence: CASSYSKARYEKEDTQYF. CDR3 in DNA: TGTGCCAGCAGTTACTCGAAGGCTCGATATGAGAAGGAGGATACGCAGTATTTT.

The DNA for the CDR3 is TGTGCCACCCTGACAGGGGGCGAGGTTAACTATGGCTACACCTTC. Translated: CATLTGGEVNYGYTF. The rearrangement links TRBV28 to TRBJ1-2; 10 bases map to TRBD1. The CDR3 length is 15 residues. CDR1 MDHEN and CDR2 SYDVKM come from the germline V gene. The ends lost 10 bases at V and 1 base at J; junction bases unmatched: 9.

This sequence joins TRBV30 and TRBJ2-1, with 10 positions matching TRBD2. This CDR3 comprises 14 residues. In germline, CDR1 is GTSNPN, CDR2 SVGIG (reference sequence). V shed 0 bases, J shed 7 bases, and the junction held 3 bases outside the gene matches. The CDR3, as DNA: TGTGCCTGGAGTGTAGCGGGAGGGATTAATGAGCAGTTCTTC. Encoded protein: CAWSVAGGINEQFF.

The rearrangement links TRBV5-1 to TRBJ2-2; 10 bases line up with TRBD2. Per germline, CDR1 SGHRS and CDR2 YFSETQ. V lost 2 bases and J lost 4; bases outside the gene matches: 5. The CDR3 is made up of 16 amino acids. The CDR3 DNA is TGCGCCAGCAGCTTAGCGGGAGGGCCGGGCACCGGGGAGCTGTTTTTT. Translation gives CASSLAGGPGTGELFF. Using reference TRBV5-1 and TRBJ2-2 for the parts outside the CDR3, the full variable domain is KAGVTQTPRYLIKTRGQQVTLSCSPISGHRSVSWYQQTPGQGLQFLFEYFSETQRNKGNFPGRFSGRQFSNSRSEMNVSTLELGDSALYLCASSLAGGPGTGELFFGEGSRLTVL.

This clone is medium-sized within its sample. This chain joins TRBV4-1 and TRBJ1-4; 10 nucleotides match TRBD1. This CDR3 spans 15 amino acids. From germline, CDR1 is MGHRA and CDR2 YSYEKL. The trim removed 0 bases at V and 11 bases at J, leaving 6 bases unmatched. This chain's CDR3 is CASSQDRQGAEKLFF. The CDR3 bases are TGCGCCAGCAGCCAAGATCGACAGGGGGCCGAGAAACTGTTTTTT.

The chain joins TRBV5-5 to TRBJ2-5; weak D call: TRBD2 (5 bases). CDR1 and CDR2 (germline): SGHKS, YYEKEE (reference sequence). The CDR3 loop spans 13 amino acids. The ends were cut back, 2 bases at V and 4 bases at J, with 9 bases in the middle. The CDR3 reads CASSLIEGETQYF. CDR3 bases: TGTGCCAGCAGCTTAATAGAGGGAGAGACCCAGTACTTC. Based on the CDR3 plus reference TRBV5-5 and TRBJ2-5, the full variable domain is DAGVTQSPTHLIKTRGQQVTLRCSPISGHKSVSWYQQVLGQGPQFIFQYYEKEERGRGNFPDRFSARQFPNYSSELNVNALLLGDSALYLCASSLIEGETQYFGPGTRLLVL.

The chain employs TRBV20-1 and TRBJ2-5, with 7 bases fitting TRBD2. Trimming cost V 3 bases and J 5 bases; bases outside gene matches: 9. The CDR3 length is 14 residues. Germline CDR1 reads DFQATT; CDR2 reads SNEGSKA (reference sequence). The CDR3 DNA reads as TGCAGTGCTAGTAAAGGGACCGGGGGGGAGACCCAGTACTTC. Translated: CSASKGTGGETQYF.

This chain uses TRBV19 with TRBJ1-2; perhaps TRBD1 as D (5 bases). CDR1 LNHDA and CDR2 SQIVND come from the germline V gene (reference sequence). V was cut by 7 bases and J by 3 bases, with 9 bases left in between. This CDR3 has 12 amino acids. CDR3 nucleotide sequence: TGTGCCAGTAAGACGGGGGACTATGGCTACACCTTC. Protein: CASKTGDYGYTF.